A single T cell receptor (beta chain) is shown here with its context. The sample comes from a study of blood T cell repertoires in COVID-19. Study-level information: Researchers got acute and convalescent COVID-19 samples from the United States, Italy and Spain. The analysed material was cDNA or gDNA that came from T cells, B-cell-depleted T cells, or PBMCs.

How the authors handled the data: By means of reference gene primer amplification, nucleated cell counts were estimated. The data were produced by immunoSEQ multiplex PCR, yet TCRdb's version contains in-frame clones alone and is incomplete. Clone size and the V and J calls come from that table; the DNA yielded D and trimming. The table includes 300,000 to 450,000 clones, around 85% detected once. CDR1 is SGDLS, CDR2 YYNGEE, per germline. CDR3 length: 13 residues. V was cut by 3 bases and J by 2 bases, with 8 bases left in between. Input material: peripheral blood. The chain couples TRBV9 to TRBJ2-5; D is perhaps TRBD1 (5 bases). This clonotype was sampled from a woman between 18 and 30 years old with acute or convalescent COVID-19. The CDR3 DNA sequence: TGTGCCAGCAGCGCAGGGCCACAAGAGACCCAGTACTTC. It encodes CASSAGPQETQYF.